Given below is one T cell receptor (beta chain) in context. The protocol was immunoSEQ multiplex PCR, while the TCRdb copy is restricted to in-frame clones and leaves out a portion. The table has 270,000 or so clones, 86% seen once. Clinical histories supplied by participants themselves formed the basis of cohort assignment. The data are from a study of blood T cell repertoires in COVID-19. The CDR3 is made up of 14 amino acids. Per germline, CDR1 SGDLS and CDR2 YYNGEE. Trimming shortened V by 0 bases and J by 5 bases, and 6 bases separated the two germline ends. The sample comprised PBMCs or T cells enriched from blood (not recorded which). The clonotype originates from a young woman who had recovered from COVID-19. The chain is built from TRBV9 and TRBJ1-6; D unclear. CDR3 amino acids: CASSVGENNSPLHF. The CDR3 DNA sequence: TGTGCCAGCAGCGTAGGCGAAAATAATTCACCCCTCCACTTT.